These 10 T cell receptor beta chains came from one sample sequenced in a study of blood T cell repertoires in COVID-19. The data were produced by immunoSEQ multiplex PCR, yet TCRdb's version contains in-frame clones alone and is incomplete. The sample carries approximately 300,000 clones, over 75% recorded once. The sequencing sample was made of peripheral blood. These receptors all come from a man in his fifties with active or convalescent COVID-19.

V usage is TRBV29-1 and J usage is TRBJ2-5; 10 positions agree with TRBD2. CDR1 is SQVTM, CDR2 ANQGSEA, per germline. Germline trimming cut 4 bases from V and 4 bases from J; bases unmatched to any gene: 9. This CDR3 comprises 15 residues. CDR3 coding DNA: TGCAGCGTTGCGCGGCTAGCGGGAGTTGGAGAGACCCAGTACTTC. It translates to CSVARLAGVGETQYF.

The chain links TRBV2 to TRBJ1-2; no firm D call. Germline CDR1 reads SNHLY; CDR2 reads FYNNEI. Trimming shortened V by 6 bases and J by 4 bases, and 12 bases separated the two germline ends. CDR3 length equals 13 residues. This CDR3 reads CASRGDVRYGYTF. The CDR3 DNA is TGTGCCAGCAGGGGAGACGTTCGCTATGGCTACACCTTC.

The rearrangement joins TRBV5-5 to TRBJ1-4; TRBD1 agrees at 10 bases. This CDR3 region has 14 residues. Germline CDR1 SGHKS, CDR2 YYEKEE (reference sequence). Trimming cost V 4 bases and J 8 bases; bases outside gene matches: 5. The CDR3 is CASSRDRGSEKLFF. The CDR3 coding sequence is TGTGCCAGCAGCCGGGACAGGGGCAGCGAAAAACTGTTTTTT.

V gene TRBV2 combines with J gene TRBJ1-1; TRBD1 matches at 9 bases. J was trimmed by 4 bases and V by 7 bases; bases with no gene match: 7. Per germline, CDR1 SNHLY and CDR2 FYNNEI. The CDR3 has 14 amino acids. The CDR3 loop reads CASTKQGAATEAFF. CDR3 in DNA: TGTGCCAGCACCAAACAGGGGGCGGCCACTGAAGCTTTCTTT.

The chain uses TRBV5-1 and TRBJ2-1; weak D call: TRBD1 (6 bases). The V end lost 7 bases, the J end lost 7 bases, and 18 bases lay between the germline ends. The CDR3 totals 14 residues. Germline loops: CDR1 SGHRS, CDR2 YFSETQ. The CDR3 is CASARTLQGNEQFF. In nucleotides, the CDR3 is TGCGCCAGCGCCCGAACCTTACAGGGTAATGAGCAGTTCTTC.

This chain joins TRBV4-2 and TRBJ1-2; the D gene is possibly TRBD1 (6 bases). This CDR3 spans 14 amino acids. From germline, CDR1 is LGHNA and CDR2 YNFKEQ. V lost 1 base and J lost 6, with 12 bases in between. The CDR3: CASSQVTGLDGYTF. In nucleotides, the CDR3 is TGTGCCAGCAGCCAAGTAACAGGGCTGGATGGCTACACCTTC.

This clone was detected only once. The chain has TRBV4-2 and TRBJ1-1; D is unresolved. V dropped 5 bases and J dropped 6 bases, with 19 bases sitting between them. The germline CDR1 and CDR2 sequences are LGHNA and YNFKEQ. The CDR3 spans 15 residues. CDR3 sequence: CASSIQEGVNAEAFF. CDR3 nucleotide sequence: TGTGCCAGCAGCATCCAGGAGGGTGTTAACGCTGAAGCTTTCTTT.

The chain carries TRBV27 and TRBJ2-5; 12 bases line up with TRBD2. The CDR3 covers 17 residues. The ends lost 0 bases at V and 6 bases at J; junction bases unmatched: 8. Germline CDR1 and CDR2: MNHEY and SMNVEV (reference sequence). The CDR3 DNA reads as TGTGCCAGCAGTTTATCATGGACTAGCGGGGTTTGGAAGACCCAGTACTTC. Translated: CASSLSWTSGVWKTQYF.

This clone was picked up a small number of times. V and J are TRBV27 and TRBJ2-7; 7 positions agree with TRBD2. J was trimmed by 5 bases and V by 5 bases; bases with no gene match: 12. The CDR3 length is 15 residues. Germline assignment: CDR1 MNHEY and CDR2 SMNVEV (reference sequence). The DNA for the CDR3 is TGTGCCAGCAGTATTATCCGGGACTATCCTCACGAGCAGTACTTC. Translated: CASSIIRDYPHEQYF.

The V call is TRBV6-5, the J call TRBJ1-5; the match to TRBD1 covers 7 bases. This CDR3 region has 15 residues. Germline CDR1 and CDR2: MNHEY and SVGAGI. The V and J ends lost 7 bases and 2 bases, in that order; junction bases with no gene match: 8. The CDR3 protein is CASTYRGEGNQPQHF. In nucleotides, the CDR3 is TGTGCCAGCACCTACAGGGGAGAAGGCAATCAGCCCCAGCATTTT.